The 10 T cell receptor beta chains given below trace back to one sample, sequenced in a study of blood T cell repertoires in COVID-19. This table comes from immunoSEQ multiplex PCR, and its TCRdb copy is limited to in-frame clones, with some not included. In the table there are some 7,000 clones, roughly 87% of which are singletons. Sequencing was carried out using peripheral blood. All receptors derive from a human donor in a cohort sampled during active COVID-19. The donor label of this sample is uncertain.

CDR3 in amino acids: CASSFGTSGSYEQYF. CDR3 coding DNA: TGTGCCAGCAGCTTTGGGACTAGCGGTTCCTACGAGCAGTACTTC. J is TRBJ2-7 and V is TRBV7-8; 11 bases fit TRBD2. This CDR3 has 15 amino acids. CDR1 and CDR2 from the germline V gene are SGHVS and FQNEAQ. V dropped 3 bases and J dropped 1; count of bases not matched to a gene: 2.

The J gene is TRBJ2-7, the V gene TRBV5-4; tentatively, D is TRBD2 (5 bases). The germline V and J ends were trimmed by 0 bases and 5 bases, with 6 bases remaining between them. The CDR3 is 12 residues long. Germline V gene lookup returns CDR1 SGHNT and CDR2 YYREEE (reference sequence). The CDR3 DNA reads TGTGCCAGCAGCTTGGGGGAGAACGAGCAGTACTTC. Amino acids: CASSLGENEQYF.

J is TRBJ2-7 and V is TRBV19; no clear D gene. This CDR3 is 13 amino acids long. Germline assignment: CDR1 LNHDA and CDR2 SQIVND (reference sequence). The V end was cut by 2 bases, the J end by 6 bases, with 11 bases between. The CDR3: CASSIFGIGEQYF. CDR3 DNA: TGTGCCAGTAGTATATTCGGTATCGGCGAGCAGTACTTC.

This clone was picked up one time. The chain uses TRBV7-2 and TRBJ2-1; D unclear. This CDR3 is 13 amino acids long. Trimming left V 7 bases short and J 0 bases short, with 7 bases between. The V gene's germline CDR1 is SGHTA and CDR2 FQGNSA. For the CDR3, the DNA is TGTGCCAGCACTCCCCGCTCCTACAATGAGCAGTTCTTC. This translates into CASTPRSYNEQFF.

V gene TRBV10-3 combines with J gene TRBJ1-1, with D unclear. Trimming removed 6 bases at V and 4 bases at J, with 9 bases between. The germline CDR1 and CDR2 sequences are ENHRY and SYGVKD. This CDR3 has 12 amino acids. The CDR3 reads CAIRGRGTEAFF. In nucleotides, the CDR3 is TGTGCCATCAGGGGCCGGGGCACTGAAGCTTTCTTT.

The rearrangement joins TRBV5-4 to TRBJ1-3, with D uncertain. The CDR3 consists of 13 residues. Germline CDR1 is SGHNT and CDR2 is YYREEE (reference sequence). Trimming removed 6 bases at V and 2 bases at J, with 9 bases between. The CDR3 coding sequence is TGTGCCAGCACCTTCGAGCCTGGAAACACCATATATTTT. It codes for CASTFEPGNTIYF.

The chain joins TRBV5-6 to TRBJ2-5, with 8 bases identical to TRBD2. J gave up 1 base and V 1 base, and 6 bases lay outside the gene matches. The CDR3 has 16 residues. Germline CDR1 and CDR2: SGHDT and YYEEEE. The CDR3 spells CASSLFRGTSQETQYF. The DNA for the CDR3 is TGTGCCAGCAGCTTGTTTAGGGGGACTAGCCAAGAGACCCAGTACTTC.

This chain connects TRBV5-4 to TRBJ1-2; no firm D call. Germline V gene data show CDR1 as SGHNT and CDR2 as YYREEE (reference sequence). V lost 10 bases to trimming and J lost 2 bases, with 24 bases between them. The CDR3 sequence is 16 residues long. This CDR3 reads CASLGRLRAGNYGYTF. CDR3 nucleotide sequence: TGTGCCTCTTTAGGACGCTTAAGAGCGGGCAACTATGGCTACACCTTC. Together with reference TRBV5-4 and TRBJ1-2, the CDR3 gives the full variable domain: ETGVTQSPTHLIKTRGQQVTLRCSSQSGHNTVSWYQQALGQGPQFIFQYYREEENGRGNFPPRFSGLQFPNYSSELNVNALELDDSALYLCASLGRLRAGNYGYTFGSGTRLTVV.

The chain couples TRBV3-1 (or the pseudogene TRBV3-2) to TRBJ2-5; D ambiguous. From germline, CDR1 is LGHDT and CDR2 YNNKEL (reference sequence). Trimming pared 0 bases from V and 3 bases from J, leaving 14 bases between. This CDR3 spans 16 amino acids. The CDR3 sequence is CASSQEVLAEKETQYF. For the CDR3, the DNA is TGTGCCAGCAGCCAAGAGGTGTTAGCTGAGAAAGAGACCCAGTACTTC.

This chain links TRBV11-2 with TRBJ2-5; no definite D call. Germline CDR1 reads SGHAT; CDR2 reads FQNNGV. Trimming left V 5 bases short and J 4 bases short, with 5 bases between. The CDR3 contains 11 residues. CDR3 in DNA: TGTGCCAGCAGCGTCAGAGAGACCCAGTACTTC. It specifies CASSVRETQYF. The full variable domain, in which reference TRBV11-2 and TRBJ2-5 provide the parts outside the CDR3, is EAGVAQSPRYKIIEKRQSVAFWCNPISGHATLYWYQQILGQGPKLLIQFQNNGVVDDSQLPKDRFSAERLKGVDSTLKIQPAKLEDSAVYLCASSVRETQYFGPGTRLLVL.